The TCR beta chain described here comes from a study of T cell repertoires in cytomegalovirus infection. Study-wide background: Based on public TCR beta signatures, there were indications of CMV infection and of a matching HLA type.

Germline loops: CDR1 MDHEN, CDR2 SYDVKM. V was clipped by 4 bases and J by 1 base, with 5 bases between them. The CDR3 contains 13 residues. TCRdb passed the reads through MiXCR, listing each CDR3 protein once. This table has approximately 300,000 distinct CDR3 sequences, around 25% appearing once. This clonotype was observed many times. What it binds is not known. This chain uses TRBV28 with TRBJ2-1; D is ambiguous. This specimen was cultured PBMCs, taken from culture after CMV antigen stimulation. The sequence was collected from a human donor in good health (CMV status not recorded). Some clones in this sample may be carry-over from other donors' samples. The CDR3, as DNA: TGTGCCAGCAGTTCGCAGTCCTACAATGAGCAGTTCTTC. Protein: CASSSQSYNEQFF.